This TCR beta chain was sequenced during a study of cytomegalovirus exposure and HLA in healthy donors. The donors (healthy individuals) were bone marrow donors. The V gene's germline CDR1 is KGHSH and CDR2 LQKENI. The CDR3 extends over 13 amino acids. The junction had 3 bases not matched to a gene; V was cut back by 8 bases and J by 3 bases. The PCR used 60 Vbeta and 13 Jbeta primers. Libraries were prepared by immunoSEQ multiplex PCR; TCRdb keeps only in-frame clonotypes and omits some of them. The sample records some 150,000 clones, more than 70% being singletons. A word on this clone: Its antigen is as yet unknown.

Overall study results and limits: 87-base-pair reads could not separate some V segments, including TRBV6-2 and TRBV6-3. HLA-A and HLA-B allele assignments for most subjects were reportedly predicted accurately using TCR beta sequences.

V usage is TRBV18 and J usage is TRBJ2-1, with 8 bases matching TRBD2. Sequenced input: PBMCs. This clonotype was sampled from a man between 40 and 49 years old in good health and CMV-seronegative. The CDR3 region is CASRGGLYNEQFF. Here the CDR3 DNA reads TGTGCCAGCCGGGGGGGGCTCTACAATGAGCAGTTCTTC.